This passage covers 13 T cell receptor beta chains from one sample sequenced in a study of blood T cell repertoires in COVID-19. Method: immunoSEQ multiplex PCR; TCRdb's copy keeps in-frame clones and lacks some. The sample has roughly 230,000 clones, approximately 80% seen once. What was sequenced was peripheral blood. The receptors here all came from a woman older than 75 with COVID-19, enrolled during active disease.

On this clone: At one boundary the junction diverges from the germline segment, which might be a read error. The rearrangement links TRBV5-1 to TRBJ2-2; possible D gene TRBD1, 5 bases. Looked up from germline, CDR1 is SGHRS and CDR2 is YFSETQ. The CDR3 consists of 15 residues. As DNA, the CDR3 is TGCGCCAGCAGCTTGGTAGGGGCGAACGCCGGGGAGCTGTTTTTT. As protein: CASSLVGANAGELFF.

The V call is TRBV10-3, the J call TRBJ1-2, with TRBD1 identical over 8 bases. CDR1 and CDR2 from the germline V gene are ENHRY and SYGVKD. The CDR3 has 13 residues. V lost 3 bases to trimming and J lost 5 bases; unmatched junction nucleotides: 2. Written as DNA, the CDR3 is TGTGCCATCAGTGACAGGGGGCGTTATGGCTACACCTTC. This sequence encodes CAISDRGRYGYTF.

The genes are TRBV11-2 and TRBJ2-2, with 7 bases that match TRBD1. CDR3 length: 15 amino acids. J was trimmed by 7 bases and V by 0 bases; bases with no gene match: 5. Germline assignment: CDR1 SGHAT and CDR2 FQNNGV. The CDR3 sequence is CASSLDRGLVGELFF. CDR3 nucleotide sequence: TGTGCCAGCAGCTTAGACAGGGGGTTGGTCGGGGAGCTGTTTTTT.

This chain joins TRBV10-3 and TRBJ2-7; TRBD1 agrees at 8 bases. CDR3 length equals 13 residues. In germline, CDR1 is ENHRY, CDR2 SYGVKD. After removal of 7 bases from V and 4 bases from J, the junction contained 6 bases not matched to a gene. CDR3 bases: TGTGCCATCACAGGGGGCTTATCTTACGAGCAGTACTTC. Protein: CAITGGLSYEQYF.

CDR3 amino acids: CASSQGWGVFGNEQFF. CDR3 in DNA: TGTGCCAGCAGCCAAGGATGGGGGGTTTTCGGGAATGAGCAGTTCTTC. The chain links TRBV3-1 (or the pseudogene TRBV3-2) to TRBJ2-1, with a possible D match to TRBD2 (6 bases). Germline CDR1 LGHDT, CDR2 YNNKEL (reference sequence). This CDR3 is built from 16 residues. V lost 1 base to trimming and J lost 7 bases, with 17 bases between them.

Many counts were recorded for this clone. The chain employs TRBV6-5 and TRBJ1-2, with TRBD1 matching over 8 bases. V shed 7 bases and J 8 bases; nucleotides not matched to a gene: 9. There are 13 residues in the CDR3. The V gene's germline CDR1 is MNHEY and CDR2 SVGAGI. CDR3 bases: TGTGCCAGCATCAATACAGGGGGAGGCGGCTACACCTTC. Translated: CASINTGGGGYTF.

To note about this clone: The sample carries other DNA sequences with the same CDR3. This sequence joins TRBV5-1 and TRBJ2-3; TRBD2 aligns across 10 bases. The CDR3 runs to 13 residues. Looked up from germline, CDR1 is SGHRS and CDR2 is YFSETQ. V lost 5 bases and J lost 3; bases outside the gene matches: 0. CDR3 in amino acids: CASSSGGTDTQYF. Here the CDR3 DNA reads TGCGCCAGCAGTAGCGGGGGGACAGATACGCAGTATTTT.

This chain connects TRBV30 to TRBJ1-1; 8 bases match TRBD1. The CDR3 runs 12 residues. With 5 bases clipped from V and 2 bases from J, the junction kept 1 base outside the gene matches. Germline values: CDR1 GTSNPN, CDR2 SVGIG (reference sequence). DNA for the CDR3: TGTGCCTGGGACAGGGGAAACACTGAAGCTTTCTTT. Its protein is CAWDRGNTEAFF.

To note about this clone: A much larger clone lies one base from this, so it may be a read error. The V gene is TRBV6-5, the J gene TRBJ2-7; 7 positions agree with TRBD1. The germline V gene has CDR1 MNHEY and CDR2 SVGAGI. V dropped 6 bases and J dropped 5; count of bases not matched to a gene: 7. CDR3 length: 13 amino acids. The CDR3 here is CASSPQGINEQYF. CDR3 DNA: TGTGCCAGCAGCCCACAGGGGATCAACGAGCAGTACTTC.

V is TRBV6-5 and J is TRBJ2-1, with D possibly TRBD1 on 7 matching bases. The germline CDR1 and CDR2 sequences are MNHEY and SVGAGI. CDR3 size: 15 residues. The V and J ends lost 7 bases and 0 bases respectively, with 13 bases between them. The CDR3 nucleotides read TGTGCCAGCAAGGAGGGACAGAGCTCCTACAATGAGCAGTTCTTC. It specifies CASKEGQSSYNEQFF.

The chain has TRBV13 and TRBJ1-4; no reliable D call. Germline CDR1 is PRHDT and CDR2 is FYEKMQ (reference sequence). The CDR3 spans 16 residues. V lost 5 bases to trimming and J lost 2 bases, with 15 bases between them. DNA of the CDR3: TGTGCCAGCAGCGTTTATAGGTGGGCGACTAATGAAAAACTGTTTTTT. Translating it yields CASSVYRWATNEKLFF.

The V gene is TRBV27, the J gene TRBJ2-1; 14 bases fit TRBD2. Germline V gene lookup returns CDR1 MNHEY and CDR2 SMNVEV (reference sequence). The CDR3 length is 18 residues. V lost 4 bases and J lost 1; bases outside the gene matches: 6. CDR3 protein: CASSSGTSGGRSYNEQFF. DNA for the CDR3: TGTGCCAGCAGTTCCGGGACTAGCGGGGGCCGGTCCTACAATGAGCAGTTCTTC.

DNA for the CDR3: TGTGCCAGCAGCTTAGGAAGCGGGGGGGCCTACGAGCAGTACTTC. Translation gives CASSLGSGGAYEQYF. This rearrangement joins TRBV7-2 to TRBJ2-7; 10 bases match TRBD2. CDR1 and CDR2 from the germline V gene are SGHTA and FQGNSA. The CDR3 loop spans 15 amino acids. The trim removed 1 base at V and 2 bases at J, leaving 2 bases unmatched. The variable domain in full, completed from reference TRBV7-2 and TRBJ2-7, reads GAGVSQSPSNKVTEKGKDVELRCDPISGHTALYWYRQSLGQGLEFLIYFQGNSAPDKSGLPSDRFSAERTGGSVSTLTIQRTQQEDSAVYLCASSLGSGGAYEQYFGPGTRLTVT.